Listed here are 3 T cell receptor beta chains from one sample, sequenced in a study of T cell changes during pregnancy in multiple sclerosis. The method was immunoSEQ multiplex PCR; TCRdb's version includes in-frame clones alone and lacks a portion of them. The sample holds some 39,000 clones, about 90% seen once. Sequenced here: CD4+ T cells from peripheral blood mononuclear cells, sampled in the second trimester of pregnancy. These TCRs come from a female donor in good health, enrolled as a control in a pregnancy study.

The chain combines TRBV7-2 with TRBJ1-5, with 9 nucleotides matching TRBD1. Per germline, CDR1 SGHTA and CDR2 FQGNSA. Trimming took 1 base from V and 6 from J; bases not matched to a gene: 4. CDR3 length equals 15 residues. The CDR3 coding sequence is TGTGCCAGCAGCTTAGAACAGGGGGCTGGTCAGCCCCAGCATTTT. Amino acids: CASSLEQGAGQPQHF.

With respect to this clone: The junction departs from germline at one end; a sequencing error may be responsible. This rearrangement joins TRBV5-4 to TRBJ2-1; D may be TRBD1 (6 bases). This CDR3 is 11 amino acids long. The germline V gene encodes CDR1 SGHNT and CDR2 YYREEE (reference sequence). The CDR3 sequence is CASSIRQDVVF. The DNA of the CDR3 is TGTGCCAGCAGCATTAGACAGGACGTGGTCTTC.

This chain links TRBV11-1 with TRBJ2-5; 8 bases match TRBD1. Germline V gives CDR1 SGHAT, CDR2 FQDESV (reference sequence). Trimming cost V 5 bases and J 4 bases; bases outside gene matches: 3. This CDR3 region has 13 residues. The CDR3 sequence: CASSADRGETQYF. The CDR3 DNA reads TGTGCCAGCAGCGCCGACAGGGGAGAGACCCAGTACTTC.